This TCR beta chain stems from a study of blood T cell repertoires in COVID-19. Overall study context: Researchers got acute and convalescent COVID-19 samples from the United States, Italy and Spain. PBMCs, B-cell-depleted T cells, or T cells were the source of the cDNA or gDNA that made up the material.

The germline V and J ends were trimmed by 4 bases and 7 bases, with 15 bases remaining between them. Per the germline V gene, CDR1 is SGHNT and CDR2 is YYREEE (reference sequence). This CDR3 has 15 amino acids. Per the original data handling: Nucleated cell number was recorded as an estimate derived from reference gene primer amplification. Sequencing was performed with immunoSEQ multiplex PCR; in TCRdb, only in-frame clones are kept and a portion is missing. From that table come the V and J calls and clone size; the DNA was used to work out D and trimming. The sample yields 150,000 to 200,000 clones, approximately 88% seen once.

The clonotype comes from a man aged 18-30 years with active or convalescent COVID-19. V and J are TRBV5-4 and TRBJ1-6, with D possibly matching TRBD1 (5 bases). Sequenced material: peripheral blood. CDR3 protein: CASSRRDSPNSPLHF. The DNA of the CDR3 is TGTGCCAGCAGCCGTAGGGACTCTCCGAATTCACCCCTCCACTTT.